These 12 T cell receptor beta chains originate from one sample sequenced in a study of molecular identifiers for immune sequencing clone quantification. TCRdb reprocessed the PCR reads via MiXCR and lists one record per CDR3 protein. This sample yields 300,000 to 400,000 distinct CDR3 sequences, of which over 20% are seen a single time; more than 0.8% belongs to the top ten. Sequenced: naive CD8+ T cells from blood, with Jurkat cell RNA spiked in. Subset in this sample: FACS-sorted CD8+CD4-CCR7+CD45RA+ naive T cells. The receptors were gathered from a human donor in good health. Some libraries in this study had Jurkat cell RNA spiked in.

This clonotype was recorded many times. This sequence joins TRBV20-1 and TRBJ2-7, with a weak D call TRBD1 (6 bases). In germline, CDR1 is DFQATT, CDR2 SNEGSKA (reference sequence). The CDR3 spans 13 residues. V shed 5 bases and J shed 3 bases, with 14 bases lying between them. CDR3 residues: CSARQGLGYEQYF. CDR3 DNA: TGCAGTGCTCGTCAGGGGTTGGGCTACGAGCAGTACTTC.

This clonotype appeared many times. The V and J genes are TRBV20-1 and TRBJ1-2, with no clear D. Deletions cut 2 bases from V and 0 bases from J, with 7 bases between. The CDR3 has 13 residues. Per the germline V gene, CDR1 is DFQATT and CDR2 is SNEGSKA (reference sequence). CDR3 in DNA: TGCAGTGCTAGAATGACATCTAACTATGGCTACACCTTC. The encoded protein is CSARMTSNYGYTF.

This clonotype was found a few times. This chain connects TRBV27 to TRBJ2-6, with 9 bases aligning to TRBD1. J was trimmed by 0 bases and V by 0 bases; bases with no gene match: 6. Looked up from germline, CDR1 is MNHEY and CDR2 is SMNVEV (reference sequence). CDR3 length equals 19 residues. The CDR3 reads CASSLSWDRAISGANVLTF. CDR3 DNA sequence: TGTGCCAGCAGTTTATCGTGGGACAGGGCTATCTCTGGGGCCAACGTCCTGACTTTC.

This clonotype came up once. One junction end does not reproduce the germline sequence, and a read error may be involved. This sequence joins TRBV7-9 and TRBJ1-1; no clear D. Germline V CDR1 and CDR2: SEHNR, FQNEAQ (reference sequence). This CDR3 comprises 12 residues. CDR3 nucleotides: TGTGCCAGCCGCTTAAAGAACACTGAAGCTTTCTTT. Its translation is CASRLKNTEAFF.

Regarding this clonotype: It may be a read error: a sequence one base away is much more abundant. V is TRBV20-1 and J is TRBJ2-1; unclear D gene. Germline CDR1 DFQATT, CDR2 SNEGSKA (reference sequence). Trimming removed 6 bases from V and 0 bases from J, with 9 bases in between. The CDR3 length is 13 residues. The CDR3 sequence: CSAQTASYNEQFF. Here the CDR3 DNA reads TGCAGTGCGCAGACGGCCTCCTACAATGAGCAGTTCTTC.

This sequence joins TRBV6-2 or TRBV6-3 and TRBJ2-3; 7 positions agree with TRBD2. Trimming took 2 bases from V and 0 from J; bases not matched to a gene: 14. The germline V gene has CDR1 MNHEY and CDR2 SVGEGT. The CDR3 runs to 19 residues. CDR3 DNA: TGTGCCAGCAGTTACCCGCCGGCGGGGGATTACCCTAGCACAGATACGCAGTATTTT. Amino acids: CASSYPPAGDYPSTDTQYF.

The chain recombines TRBV30 with TRBJ2-7; 9 nucleotides align to TRBD2. The CDR3 has 13 residues. CDR1 and CDR2 (germline): GTSNPN, SVGIG (reference sequence). The V and J ends lost 0 bases and 6 bases, in that order; junction bases with no gene match: 3. The CDR3 DNA follows: TGTGCCTGGAGTGTCGGACTAGCGCGCGAGCAGTACTTC. As protein: CAWSVGLAREQYF.

This clonotype was counted many times. J is TRBJ2-7 and V is TRBV30, with TRBD2 matching over 7 bases. Germline CDR1 reads GTSNPN; CDR2 reads SVGIG (reference sequence). The CDR3 loop spans 12 amino acids. Trimming took 0 bases from V and 7 from J; bases not matched to a gene: 3. CDR3 in amino acids: CAWSVRGGEQYF. The CDR3 DNA reads TGTGCCTGGAGTGTACGGGGAGGGGAGCAGTACTTC.

Concerning this clonotype itself: A read error may be the cause here, since a much bigger clone is one base away. J is TRBJ1-5 and V is TRBV19; 11 bases align to TRBD1. The germline CDR1 and CDR2 sequences are LNHDA and SQIVND (reference sequence). The CDR3 length is 16 residues. In DNA form, the CDR3 reads TGTGCCGGTAGTATAGGGGACAGGGGGTCGAATCAGCCCCAGCATTTT. As protein: CAGSIGDRGSNQPQHF.

This clonotype was detected ten times or more. This sequence joins TRBV4-1 and TRBJ1-5; 8 bases are a match to TRBD1. CDR1 and CDR2 from the germline V gene are MGHRA and YSYEKL. The length of the CDR3 is 15 residues. J was trimmed by 5 bases and V by 4 bases; bases with no gene match: 7. As DNA, the CDR3 is TGCGCCAGCAGCCTAGGGGACAGGAGCCATCAGCCCCAGCATTTT. Its translation: CASSLGDRSHQPQHF.

The chain combines TRBV24-1 with TRBJ1-5, with D perhaps matching TRBD1 (6 bases). Germline CDR1 is KGHDR and CDR2 is SFDVKD. V was shortened by 4 bases and J by 4 bases, with 10 bases between the two germline ends. The CDR3 consists of 14 residues. The DNA for the CDR3 is TGTGCCACCAGTGAACAGGGAAATAATCAGCCCCAGCATTTT. This gives the protein CATSEQGNNQPQHF.

This clonotype showed up many times. The chain carries TRBV7-9 and TRBJ2-5, with 9 bases matching TRBD2. J gave up 0 bases and V 6 bases, and 8 bases lay outside the gene matches. CDR1 and CDR2 from the germline V gene are SEHNR and FQNEAQ (reference sequence). There are 16 residues in the CDR3. The chain's CDR3 is CASSPRLAEYQETQYF. In nucleotides, the CDR3 is TGTGCCAGCAGTCCAAGACTAGCGGAGTACCAAGAGACCCAGTACTTC.